This T cell receptor (beta chain) was observed in a study of blood T cell repertoires in COVID-19. Study overall: The study drew acute and convalescent COVID-19 samples from the United States, Italy and Spain. PBMCs, B-cell-depleted T cells, or T cells were the source of the cDNA or gDNA that made up the material.

In the study's own analysis: The assay estimated nucleated cells by amplifying reference gene primers. Generated by immunoSEQ multiplex PCR, the TCRdb table keeps only in-frame clones and is missing some. V and J calls and clone size are given by that table; D and trimming were obtained from the DNA. Of approximately 50,000 clones listed, roughly 85% are singletons. This CDR3 region has 14 residues. CDR1 SNHLY and CDR2 FYNNEI come from the germline V gene. The V end was cut by 6 bases, the J end by 3 bases, with 15 bases between. Sample: peripheral blood. The chain joins TRBV2 to TRBJ2-7; weak D call: TRBD2 (5 bases). This TCR was sampled from a man in his fifties or sixties with acute or convalescent COVID-19. The CDR3, as DNA: TGTGCCAGCAGCGTCAGGTCCGGGATCTACGAGCAGTACTTC. Its translation: CASSVRSGIYEQYF. Complete variable domain (other parts from reference TRBV2 and TRBJ2-7): EPEVTQTPSHQVTQMGQEVILRCVPISNHLYFYWYRQILGQKVEFLVSFYNNEISEKSEIFDDQFSVERPDGSNFTLKIRSTKLEDSAMYFCASSVRSGIYEQYFGPGTRLTVT.